One and the same sample provided the 21 T cell receptor beta chains below, sequenced in a study of OX40 agonist ivuxolimab in advanced cancers. The table came from immunoSEQ multiplex PCR; TCRdb's copy has only in-frame clones and leaves some out. The top ten hold over 8.5% of the sample, which has about 82,000 clones, around 92% seen once. This sample comprised CD4+ or CD8+ T cells sorted from blood, obtained in a trial of the OX40 agonist ivuxolimab. These receptors were collected from an adult with an advanced solid tumor such as melanoma, head and neck, liver or kidney cancer.

The chain links TRBV9 to TRBJ1-1; 9 bases map to TRBD1. After removal of 2 bases from V and 2 bases from J, the junction contained 4 bases not matched to a gene. The CDR3 has 15 amino acids. Per germline, CDR1 SGDLS and CDR2 YYNGEE. The CDR3 DNA is TGTGCCAGCAGCGTGGGGACAGGGACTAACACTGAAGCTTTCTTT. It translates to CASSVGTGTNTEAFF.

The J gene is TRBJ1-1, the V gene TRBV19; 7 positions agree with TRBD1. V dropped 5 bases and J dropped 7; count of bases not matched to a gene: 10. CDR1 and CDR2 from the germline V gene are LNHDA and SQIVND (reference sequence). The CDR3 spans 14 residues. The CDR3 DNA is TGTGCCAGTAGTCTCAAGGGGGCAAGGGGTGAAGCTTTCTTT. Translated: CASSLKGARGEAFF.

This sequence joins TRBV6-5 and TRBJ2-5; TRBD1 agrees at 7 bases. With 5 bases clipped from V and 7 bases from J, the junction kept 13 bases outside the gene matches. The CDR3 extends over 15 amino acids. Germline V gene lookup returns CDR1 MNHEY and CDR2 SVGAGI. The CDR3 is CASSQIRDSRRTQYF. In DNA, the CDR3 is TGTGCCAGCAGTCAAATCCGGGACAGTAGGAGGACCCAGTACTTC.

J is TRBJ2-1 and V is TRBV19, with TRBD2 identical over 7 bases. The J segment lost 10 bases and the V segment lost 8 bases, leaving 5 bases of the junction unmatched. This CDR3 region has 11 residues. Germline V gene sequence: CDR1 LNHDA, CDR2 SQIVND (reference sequence). CDR3: CASSMGGEQFF. The CDR3 nucleotides are TGTGCCAGTTCCATGGGGGGGGAGCAGTTCTTC.

The chain is built from TRBV5-1 and TRBJ2-7; D is uncertain. V lost 0 bases, J lost 4 bases, and 8 bases lay in between. In germline, CDR1 is SGHRS, CDR2 YFSETQ. This CDR3 is built from 13 residues. The CDR3 loop is CASSLGLRYEQYF. Written as DNA, the CDR3 is TGCGCCAGCAGCTTGGGACTGAGATACGAGCAGTACTTC. The variable domain in full, with the rest retrieved from reference TRBV5-1 and TRBJ2-7, is KAGVTQTPRYLIKTRGQQVTLSCSPISGHRSVSWYQQTPGQGLQFLFEYFSETQRNKGNFPGRFSGRQFSNSRSEMNVSTLELGDSALYLCASSLGLRYEQYFGPGTRLTVT.

This clone was seen once. The chain carries TRBV6-1 and TRBJ1-5; D remains unclear. With 1 base removed from V and 3 bases from J, the gap between germline ends came to 10 bases. The CDR3 consists of 15 residues. Germline assignment: CDR1 MNHNS and CDR2 SASEGT. CDR3 amino acids: CASSEEPAINQPQHF. The CDR3 coding sequence is TGTGCCAGCAGTGAAGAACCGGCTATCAATCAGCCCCAGCATTTT.

This chain connects TRBV29-1 to TRBJ2-6, with 7 positions matching TRBD1. V gave up 1 base and J gave up 0 bases; unmatched junction bases: 6. The CDR3 has 17 residues. The V gene's germline CDR1 is SQVTM and CDR2 ANQGSEA. The CDR3 loop is CSVEAGQVTSGANVLTF. The CDR3 coding sequence is TGCAGCGTTGAAGCCGGACAGGTAACCTCTGGGGCCAACGTCCTGACTTTC.

This clone was counted once. The chain has TRBV5-4 and TRBJ2-3; 7 nucleotides line up with TRBD1. This CDR3 comprises 19 residues. Looked up from germline, CDR1 is SGHNT and CDR2 is YYREEE (reference sequence). V lost 0 bases to trimming and J lost 1 base; unmatched junction nucleotides: 14. For the CDR3, the DNA is TGTGCCAGCAGCTTGGCGACCTCCCACCGGGACAGAGGCACAGATACGCAGTATTTT. It codes for CASSLATSHRDRGTDTQYF. The full variable domain, with the rest looked up from reference TRBV5-4 and TRBJ2-3, is ETGVTQSPTHLIKTRGQQVTLRCSSQSGHNTVSWYQQALGQGPQFIFQYYREEENGRGNFPPRFSGLQFPNYSSELNVNALELDDSALYLCASSLATSHRDRGTDTQYFGPGTRLTVL.

This CDR3 is CASRDRDYGYTF. CDR3 sequence (DNA): TGTGCCAGCAGGGATAGGGACTATGGCTACACCTTC. This chain connects TRBV9 to TRBJ1-2; no definite D call. The germline CDR1 and CDR2 sequences are SGDLS and YYNGEE. V lost 5 bases, J lost 3 bases, and 8 bases lay in between. CDR3 length: 12 amino acids.

The chain recombines TRBV11-2 with TRBJ1-3, with D possibly being TRBD1 (6 bases). There are 16 residues in the CDR3. Per the germline V gene, CDR1 is SGHAT and CDR2 is FQNNGV. The V end lost 1 base, the J end lost 2 bases, and 12 bases lay between the germline ends. The CDR3 loop reads CASSLAFRGTGNTIYF. CDR3 coding DNA: TGTGCCAGCAGCTTAGCTTTCAGGGGCACTGGAAACACCATATATTTT.

This clone was picked up a small number of times. The chain links TRBV5-8 to TRBJ2-2, with unresolved D. V was shortened by 4 bases and J by 7 bases, with 11 bases between the two germline ends. The CDR3 length is 13 residues. Germline V gene data show CDR1 as SGHTS and CDR2 as YDEGEE. The CDR3 nucleotides read TGTGCCAGCAGCCCAGATCTAATCGGGGAGCTGTTTTTT. Its translation is CASSPDLIGELFF.

This rearrangement joins TRBV19 to TRBJ1-5; D uncertain. V lost 8 bases, J lost 3 bases, and 17 bases lay in between. The CDR3 is 15 residues long. Looked up from germline, CDR1 is LNHDA and CDR2 is SQIVND (reference sequence). The CDR3 region is CASGLVTQVNQPQHF. The CDR3 DNA reads as TGTGCCAGTGGTCTAGTCACGCAGGTCAATCAGCCCCAGCATTTT.

CDR3 in DNA: TGTGCCAGCAGTGAACAGGGGCATTCACCCCTCCACTTT. It codes for CASSEQGHSPLHF. The chain recombines TRBV6-1 with TRBJ1-6; D might be TRBD1 (6 bases). This CDR3 is 13 amino acids long. The germline CDR1 and CDR2 sequences are MNHNS and SASEGT. Between the trimmed V and J ends, which lost 2 bases and 8 bases, there was a span of 7 bases.

This chain connects TRBV4-1 to TRBJ2-4; D is possibly TRBD2 (5 bases). V lost 2 bases to trimming and J lost 7 bases, with 18 bases between them. The CDR3 spans 16 residues. Germline V gene sequence: CDR1 MGHRA, CDR2 YSYEKL. The CDR3 protein is CASSQTSIQSQNIQYF. The CDR3 nucleotides read TGCGCCAGCAGCCAAACTAGTATACAGTCTCAGAACATTCAGTACTTC.

This clone was picked up a small number of times. The J gene is TRBJ2-1, the V gene TRBV5-1; possibly TRBD2 for D (6 bases). V was pared by 4 bases and J by 2 bases, with 13 bases between. The CDR3 spans 15 residues. Germline CDR1 and CDR2: SGHRS and YFSETQ. The CDR3 sequence is CASSPGDGPYNEQFF. CDR3 DNA sequence: TGCGCCAGCAGCCCGGGGGACGGGCCCTACAATGAGCAGTTCTTC.

This clone was found once. The chain has TRBV27 and TRBJ1-2; a possible D gene is TRBD1 (5 bases). Trimming removed 3 bases at V and 1 base at J, with 9 bases between. CDR3 length: 14 residues. The germline V gene has CDR1 MNHEY and CDR2 SMNVEV (reference sequence). The CDR3 loop is CASSFSGGNYGYTF. Here the CDR3 DNA reads TGTGCCAGCAGTTTTTCCGGGGGTAACTATGGCTACACCTTC.

The chain uses TRBV10-3 and TRBJ2-1; TRBD2 matches 11 bases. J was trimmed by 0 bases and V by 6 bases; bases with no gene match: 7. Germline V lookup: CDR1 ENHRY, CDR2 SYGVKD. The CDR3 loop spans 17 amino acids. The CDR3 sequence: CAISSLAGGSSYNEQFF. In DNA form, the CDR3 reads TGTGCCATCAGCTCCTTAGCGGGGGGGAGCTCCTACAATGAGCAGTTCTTC.

The V gene is TRBV9, the J gene TRBJ1-6, with D unresolved. There are 15 residues in the CDR3. Germline CDR1 is SGDLS and CDR2 is YYNGEE. Trimming removed 4 bases from V and 8 bases from J, with 16 bases in between. The CDR3 DNA reads as TGTGCCAGCAGCTCACCGGTCGAACGGTATTCACCCCTCCACTTT. Its protein is CASSSPVERYSPLHF.

The V and J genes are TRBV9 and TRBJ2-1; no firm D call. The length of the CDR3 is 15 residues. The germline V gene encodes CDR1 SGDLS and CDR2 YYNGEE. The germline V and J ends were trimmed by 4 bases and 3 bases, with 14 bases remaining between them. The CDR3 here is CASSPVGPNYNEQFF. The CDR3 DNA reads TGTGCCAGCAGCCCCGTAGGACCCAACTACAATGAGCAGTTCTTC. The full variable domain, in which reference TRBV9 and TRBJ2-1 provide the parts outside the CDR3, is DSGVTQTPKHLITATGQRVTLRCSPRSGDLSVYWYQQSLDQGLQFLIQYYNGEERAKGNILERFSAQQFPDLHSELNLSSLELGDSALYFCASSPVGPNYNEQFFGPGTRLTVL.

The chain joins TRBV30 to TRBJ2-3; perhaps TRBD1 as D (5 bases). The ends were cut back, 3 bases at V and 1 base at J, with 5 bases in the middle. The CDR3 length is 12 residues. Germline assignment: CDR1 GTSNPN and CDR2 SVGIG (reference sequence). The CDR3 region is CAWSRGTDTQYF. CDR3 in DNA: TGTGCCTGGAGCAGGGGCACAGATACGCAGTATTTT.

The CDR3 protein is CSVTHSTGELFF. The CDR3, as DNA: TGCAGCGTGACCCATTCCACCGGGGAGCTGTTTTTT. The chain carries TRBV29-1 and TRBJ2-2, with D uncertain. This CDR3 has 12 amino acids. The V end was cut by 6 bases, the J end by 4 bases, with 9 bases between. Germline CDR1 SQVTM, CDR2 ANQGSEA.